Listed here are 21 T cell receptor beta chains from one sample, sequenced in a study of beta chain features in type 1 diabetes. Regarding the study as a whole: TCRB CDR3 length was moderately but significantly reduced in all four CD4+ subsets of Type 1 diabetes patients.

The whole isolated RNA underwent reverse transcription, so sequencing captured expressed TCRB transcripts. Clones were read by immunoSEQ multiplex PCR, and TCRdb kept only the in-frame ones, dropping some. The sample holds more than 25,000 clones, 56% seen once. No antigen has been assigned to these receptors. The sequencing sample was made of Tregs from blood. Every receptor here comes from a young woman with type 1 diabetes.

The gene calls are TRBV10-3 and TRBJ2-1; 11 bases map to TRBD2. CDR3 length: 15 amino acids. V was pared by 2 bases and J by 7 bases, with 4 bases of the junction left unmatched. Germline V CDR1 and CDR2: ENHRY, SYGVKD. CDR3 loop: CAISERASGRNEQFF. CDR3 nucleotides: TGTGCCATCAGTGAGAGGGCTAGCGGGAGGAATGAGCAGTTCTTC.

The chain employs TRBV2 and TRBJ2-1, with D perhaps TRBD2 (5 bases). The V gene's germline CDR1 is SNHLY and CDR2 FYNNEI. The length of the CDR3 is 14 residues. V lost 4 bases to trimming and J lost 0 bases, with 7 bases between them. CDR3: CASSATNSYNEQFF. CDR3 DNA: TGTGCCAGCAGTGCGACTAACTCCTACAATGAGCAGTTCTTC.

Remarks on this clone: An end of the junction does not agree with germline; a read error may underlie this. This chain connects TRBV7-6 to TRBJ2-1; 14 bases map to TRBD2. The germline V gene has CDR1 SGHVS and CDR2 FNYEAQ. The CDR3 length is 15 residues. CDR3 amino acids: CTSSLGTSGRNEQFF. In DNA form, the CDR3 reads TGTACCAGCAGCTTAGGGACTAGCGGGAGAAATGAGCAGTTCTTC.

The chain joins TRBV11-3 to TRBJ1-1, with a weak D call TRBD1 (6 bases). V dropped 0 bases and J dropped 5 bases, with 13 bases sitting between them. This CDR3 spans 15 amino acids. Germline V lookup: CDR1 SGHNT, CDR2 YENEEA. CDR3 coding DNA: TGTGCCAGCAGCTTAGAGGGGGCTCCTTTGACTGAAGCTTTCTTT. Translation: CASSLEGAPLTEAFF. The variable domain in full, completed from reference TRBV11-3 and TRBJ1-1, reads EAGVVQSPRYKIIEKKQPVAFWCNPISGHNTLYWYLQNLGQGPELLIRYENEEAVDDSQLPKDRFSAERLKGVDSTLKIQPAELGDSAVYLCASSLEGAPLTEAFFGQGTRLTVV.

The table lists this clone with a few counts. The chain combines TRBV19 with TRBJ2-1; 11 bases agree with TRBD2. From germline, CDR1 is LNHDA and CDR2 SQIVND (reference sequence). Trimming at V came to 4 bases and at J to 4 bases, leaving 12 bases not matched to a gene. This CDR3 is 18 amino acids long. CDR3 bases: TGTGCCAGTAGTACCGGGACTAGCGGTACCTCGTGGTACAATGAGCAGTTCTTC. Translating gives CASSTGTSGTSWYNEQFF.

As DNA, the CDR3 is TGTGCCAGCAGTTACGACAGGGGCACAGATACGCAGTATTTT. It specifies CASSYDRGTDTQYF. This chain uses TRBV6-5 with TRBJ2-3; TRBD1 matches at 7 bases. Germline CDR1 reads MNHEY; CDR2 reads SVGAGI. V shed 2 bases, J shed 1 base, and the junction held 0 bases outside the gene matches. This CDR3 comprises 14 residues.

This clone appeared once. This chain connects TRBV5-1 to TRBJ2-7; no firm D call. CDR1 is SGHRS, CDR2 YFSETQ, per germline. V lost 1 base and J 3 bases, leaving 8 bases between the germline ends. The CDR3 extends over 13 amino acids. CDR3 loop: CASSLTALYEQYF. The CDR3 DNA sequence: TGCGCCAGCAGCTTGACAGCCCTCTACGAGCAGTACTTC.

The CDR3: CATSRAWIEALDYGYTF. The DNA of the CDR3 is TGTGCCACCAGCAGAGCTTGGATTGAGGCTTTGGACTATGGCTACACCTTC. V usage is TRBV15 and J usage is TRBJ1-2; D is undetermined. The germline CDR1 and CDR2 sequences are LNHNV and YYDKDF (reference sequence). The V end lost 1 base, the J end lost 3 bases, and 18 bases lay between the germline ends. The CDR3 length is 17 residues.

As to this clone: The junction shows a germline mismatch at one end, possibly a read error. CDR3: CANSYSPTSSYEQYF. CDR3 nucleotide sequence: TGTGCCAACAGTTACTCCCCTACGAGCTCCTACGAGCAGTACTTC. V is TRBV6-6 and J is TRBJ2-7; D is ambiguous. Germline CDR1 reads MNHNY; CDR2 reads SVGAGI (reference sequence). There are 15 residues in the CDR3.

This clone was detected only a few times. V gene TRBV28 combines with J gene TRBJ1-2, with TRBD1 identical over 11 bases. With 5 bases clipped from V and 4 bases from J, the junction kept 6 bases outside the gene matches. CDR3 length: 15 amino acids. Germline CDR1 is MDHEN and CDR2 is SYDVKM. The CDR3 DNA is TGTGCCAGCAGTCGGACAGGGGGCGGGGGCTATGGCTACACCTTC. This sequence encodes CASSRTGGGGYGYTF.

The count of this clone is one. This chain links TRBV18 with TRBJ1-5, with TRBD1 matching over 8 bases. V was pared by 2 bases and J by 7 bases, with 7 bases of the junction left unmatched. The CDR3 runs 15 residues. The germline V gene encodes CDR1 KGHSH and CDR2 LQKENI. The CDR3 DNA follows: TGTGCCAGCTCACCAAGGGTGACAGGGGACCAGCCCCAGCATTTT. Residues: CASSPRVTGDQPQHF.

This clone was picked up one time. This chain connects TRBV11-2 to TRBJ1-4; TRBD1 matches 7 bases. Germline assignment: CDR1 SGHAT and CDR2 FQNNGV. The CDR3 has 14 amino acids. V gave up 5 bases and J gave up 8 bases; unmatched junction bases: 8. The CDR3 loop is CASSTYGQDEKLFF. The CDR3 region has the DNA TGTGCCAGCAGCACTTATGGACAGGACGAAAAACTGTTTTTT.

The rearrangement links TRBV10-3 to TRBJ2-1, with TRBD2 matching over 7 bases. Germline CDR1 reads ENHRY; CDR2 reads SYGVKD. The CDR3 consists of 13 residues. Trimming cost V 10 bases and J 5 bases; bases outside gene matches: 8. In DNA form, the CDR3 reads TGTGCCACATCACCTAGCGGTAACAATGAGCAGTTCTTC. It codes for CATSPSGNNEQFF.

The chain has TRBV28 and TRBJ1-2, with 9 bases matching TRBD1. This CDR3 is 14 amino acids long. Germline values: CDR1 MDHEN, CDR2 SYDVKM. V lost 4 bases and J lost 7; bases outside the gene matches: 7. CDR3 nucleotide sequence: TGTGCCAGCAGTTACCCACAGGGGGCGGGTGGCTACACCTTC. Encoded protein: CASSYPQGAGGYTF.

This clone has a single count. The chain is built from TRBV18 and TRBJ2-2; D is possibly TRBD2 (6 bases). In germline, CDR1 is KGHSH, CDR2 LQKENI. V gave up 3 bases and J gave up 1 base, with 9 bases separating them. This CDR3 is 15 amino acids long. CDR3 bases: TGTGCCAGCTCACCCCCCGGGGGGAACACCGGGGAGCTGTTTTTT. This sequence encodes CASSPPGGNTGELFF. Full variable domain (outside the CDR3, taken from reference TRBV18 and TRBJ2-2): NAGVMQNPRHLVRRRGQEARLRCSPMKGHSHVYWYRQLPEEGLKFMVYLQKENIIDESGMPKERFSAEFPKEGPSILRIQQVVRGDSAAYFCASSPPGGNTGELFFGEGSRLTVL.

This clone qualifies as medium-sized. The chain uses TRBV4-3 and TRBJ2-3; TRBD2 might be the D (5 bases). CDR3 length equals 14 residues. V was pared by 1 base and J by 4 bases, with 9 bases between. The germline V gene has CDR1 LGHNA and CDR2 YSLEER. CDR3 in amino acids: CASSQAERPDTQYF. The DNA for the CDR3 is TGCGCCAGCAGCCAAGCAGAGCGGCCAGATACGCAGTATTTT.

The chain is built from TRBV5-1 and TRBJ1-3; maybe TRBD1 (6 bases). In germline, CDR1 is SGHRS, CDR2 YFSETQ. V shed 0 bases and J shed 1 base, with 14 bases lying between them. The CDR3 runs 17 residues. The CDR3 here is CASSLEPTGTSGNTIYF. The CDR3 DNA is TGCGCCAGCAGCTTGGAACCAACAGGGACATCTGGAAACACCATATATTTT.

In this sample, this clone turned up a few times. The chain uses TRBV18 and TRBJ1-1, with 11 bases fitting TRBD1. Germline-derived CDR1 and CDR2 are KGHSH and LQKENI. Trimming cost V 3 bases and J 6 bases; bases outside gene matches: 6. The CDR3 is 15 amino acids. CDR3 loop: CASSPGQGVFSEAFF. CDR3 coding DNA: TGTGCCAGCTCACCGGGACAGGGGGTTTTTTCTGAAGCTTTCTTT.

The chain carries TRBV7-9 and TRBJ1-3, with D possibly TRBD1 on 6 matching bases. V was cut by 4 bases and J by 2 bases, with 12 bases left in between. Germline CDR1 and CDR2: SEHNR and FQNEAQ (reference sequence). The CDR3 has 15 amino acids. The CDR3 bases are TGTGCCAGCAGCTCACAGGGAGAGACTGGAAACACCATATATTTT. Residues: CASSSQGETGNTIYF.

The CDR3 coding sequence is TGCGCCAGCAGCACCGCCGGGACAGGGTCCGGGAGTTATGGCTACACCTTC. Encoded protein: CASSTAGTGSGSYGYTF. The genes are TRBV5-1 and TRBJ1-2, with TRBD1 matching over 9 bases. The CDR3 has 17 amino acids. V lost 4 bases, J lost 5 bases, and 15 bases stayed unmatched. Germline V gives CDR1 SGHRS, CDR2 YFSETQ.

This clone was observed a handful of times. J is TRBJ1-2 and V is TRBV10-3, with 9 nucleotides matching TRBD1. Unmatched junction bases numbered 6, after V lost 6 bases and J lost 10 bases. The CDR3 has 12 residues. CDR1 is ENHRY and CDR2 is SYGVKD in the germline V gene. CDR3 coding DNA: TGTGCCATCAGCGGACAGGGGCCTTCCTACACCTTC. This translates into CAISGQGPSYTF.